What follows are 19 T cell receptor beta chains derived from one specimen sequenced in a study of blood T cell repertoires in COVID-19. The table came from immunoSEQ multiplex PCR; TCRdb's copy has only in-frame clones and leaves some out. The table has roughly 670,000 clones, 70% to 90% seen once. Sample: peripheral blood. Every receptor here comes from a woman between 18 and 29 years old with acute or convalescent COVID-19.

The chain employs TRBV30 and TRBJ1-5; weak D call: TRBD1 (5 bases). The V gene's germline CDR1 is GTSNPN and CDR2 SVGIG (reference sequence). The CDR3 consists of 12 residues. With 5 bases removed from V and 5 bases from J, the gap between germline ends came to 10 bases. The CDR3 region is CAWGGGDQPQHF. CDR3 nucleotides: TGTGCCTGGGGTGGGGGAGATCAGCCCCAGCATTTT.

This chain joins TRBV2 and TRBJ2-7; TRBD1 matches at 11 bases. Trimming cost V 10 bases and J 5 bases; bases outside gene matches: 7. This CDR3 region has 13 residues. The germline V gene encodes CDR1 SNHLY and CDR2 FYNNEI. The CDR3 here is CATLDRGQNEQYF. CDR3 coding DNA: TGTGCCACCCTGGACAGGGGGCAGAACGAGCAGTACTTC.

This clone was counted only a few times. The J gene is TRBJ1-5, the V gene TRBV4-1; perhaps TRBD1 as D (5 bases). Per the germline V gene, CDR1 is MGHRA and CDR2 is YSYEKL. The V end lost 4 bases, the J end lost 4 bases, and 23 bases lay between the germline ends. This CDR3 is built from 18 residues. DNA for the CDR3: TGCGCCAGCAGCCGCGCGGCCGGCGACAAGGGGAAGAATCAGCCCCAGCATTTT. Translating it yields CASSRAAGDKGKNQPQHF.

The J gene is TRBJ2-5, the V gene TRBV5-1; D is perhaps TRBD2 (6 bases). Germline loops: CDR1 SGHRS, CDR2 YFSETQ. The CDR3 consists of 15 residues. Deletions cut 3 bases from V and 2 bases from J, with 14 bases between. CDR3 in DNA: TGCGCCAGCAGCTGGGGACGGGGGAATCAAGAGACCCAGTACTTC. It yields the protein CASSWGRGNQETQYF.

The chain uses TRBV6-2 or TRBV6-3 and TRBJ2-7; D is ambiguous. From germline, CDR1 is MNHEY and CDR2 SVGEGT. Trimming left V 4 bases short and J 1 base short, with 11 bases between. The CDR3 spans 14 residues. The CDR3: CASSSVRVSYEQYF. CDR3 coding DNA: TGTGCCAGCAGTTCCGTACGGGTTTCCTACGAGCAGTACTTC.

V is TRBV2 and J is TRBJ1-1, with 7 bases fitting TRBD1. Germline V gene data show CDR1 as SNHLY and CDR2 as FYNNEI. The CDR3 totals 12 residues. Trimming at V came to 10 bases and at J to 4 bases, leaving 6 bases not matched to a gene. CDR3 region: CATQGFGTEAFF. The CDR3 DNA reads as TGTGCCACACAGGGGTTTGGCACTGAAGCTTTCTTT.

This chain joins TRBV5-1 and TRBJ2-7, with D possibly TRBD1 on 6 matching bases. The CDR3 length is 12 residues. The germline V gene encodes CDR1 SGHRS and CDR2 YFSETQ. The ends were cut back, 5 bases at V and 4 bases at J, with 10 bases in the middle. CDR3 DNA sequence: TGCGCCAGCAGGCTGGACAGTTACGAGCAGTACTTC. It yields the protein CASRLDSYEQYF.

This clone was recorded only once. The J gene is TRBJ2-7, the V gene TRBV6-1; TRBD1 aligns across 9 bases. CDR1 MNHNS and CDR2 SASEGT come from the germline V gene. With V trimmed by 4 bases and J by 3 bases, 13 bases remained unmatched. The CDR3 covers 17 residues. The CDR3 DNA reads TGTGCCAGCAGTGGGGGGACAGGGTATTTACCTTTCTACGAGCAGTACTTC. This translates into CASSGGTGYLPFYEQYF.

This clone is a singleton in its sample. The chain carries TRBV18 and TRBJ1-1; tentatively, D is TRBD1 (6 bases). The CDR3 runs 16 residues. V lost 3 bases, J lost 1 base, and 15 bases lay in between. In germline, CDR1 is KGHSH, CDR2 LQKENI. Written as DNA, the CDR3 is TGTGCCAGCTCACCGGGACGAGGGGGGGAGAACACTGAAGCTTTCTTT. It codes for CASSPGRGGENTEAFF.

This clone was seen more than once but under ten times. The chain employs TRBV5-1 and TRBJ1-1; possible D gene TRBD1, 6 bases. The germline CDR1 and CDR2 sequences are SGHRS and YFSETQ. The CDR3 sequence is 14 residues long. Trimming stripped 8 bases from V and 0 bases from J, with 14 bases between. The CDR3 sequence is CASKTQGMNTEAFF. The DNA of the CDR3 is TGCGCCAGTAAGACACAGGGTATGAACACTGAAGCTTTCTTT.

This clone was counted only a few times. This chain joins TRBV5-1 and TRBJ2-1; D might be TRBD2 (6 bases). V was pared by 0 bases and J by 5 bases, with 18 bases between. From germline, CDR1 is SGHRS and CDR2 YFSETQ. This CDR3 comprises 17 residues. DNA of the CDR3: TGCGCCAGCAGCTTGGGACCCTCCGGGGGACCGAACAATGAGCAGTTCTTC. Translated, it gives CASSLGPSGGPNNEQFF.

The chain recombines TRBV28 with TRBJ1-5; a weak D match, TRBD1 (6 bases). V gave up 5 bases and J gave up 0 bases, with 11 bases separating them. This CDR3 has 15 amino acids. Germline V gene data show CDR1 as MDHEN and CDR2 as SYDVKM. This chain's CDR3 is CASSPTDSSNQPQHF. The CDR3 DNA reads as TGTGCCAGCAGTCCGACGGACAGTAGCAATCAGCCCCAGCATTTT.

The chain recombines TRBV7-9 with TRBJ1-6, with 7 positions matching TRBD1. CDR1 and CDR2 from the germline V gene are SEHNR and FQNEAQ (reference sequence). Losses at the gene ends were 5 bases for V and 6 bases for J; bases not matched to a gene: 7. The CDR3 runs 15 residues. The CDR3 region has the DNA TGTGCCAGCAGCCTCGGACAGGCGTTTAATTCACCCCTCCACTTT. Amino acid sequence: CASSLGQAFNSPLHF.

V is TRBV19 and J is TRBJ1-2, with D unresolved. This CDR3 is built from 14 residues. Trimming took off 3 bases at V and 2 bases at J, with 10 bases between the two ends. Germline V gives CDR1 LNHDA, CDR2 SQIVND (reference sequence). The CDR3 reads CASSMRPQNYGYTF. DNA for the CDR3: TGTGCCAGTAGTATGCGGCCCCAGAACTATGGCTACACCTTC.

The count of this clone is one. The CDR3 here is CASSEPKDRLGNTIYF. The CDR3 DNA reads TGCGCCAGCAGTGAGCCTAAGGACAGATTGGGGAACACCATATATTTT. This chain joins TRBV10-1 and TRBJ1-3; D might be TRBD1 (6 bases). Per the germline V gene, CDR1 is WNHNN and CDR2 is SYGVQD (reference sequence). The CDR3 totals 16 residues. The V end lost 2 bases, the J end lost 7 bases, and 18 bases lay between the germline ends.

The V call is TRBV24-1, the J call TRBJ2-2; 8 bases fit TRBD1. The CDR3 consists of 16 residues. Germline V gene sequence: CDR1 KGHDR, CDR2 SFDVKD. V was pared by 4 bases and J by 3 bases, with 6 bases of the junction left unmatched. The CDR3 nucleotides read TGTGCCACCAGTGACCCCGGGACAGGAGACACCGGGGAGCTGTTTTTT. It yields the protein CATSDPGTGDTGELFF.

The rearrangement joins TRBV3-1 (or the pseudogene TRBV3-2) to TRBJ1-2; no reliable D call. Looked up from germline, CDR1 is LGHDT and CDR2 is YNNKEL (reference sequence). CDR3 length: 15 amino acids. Trimming took off 0 bases at V and 5 bases at J, with 13 bases between the two ends. The CDR3 is CASSQDPRVAYGYTF. The DNA of the CDR3 is TGTGCCAGCAGCCAAGATCCTCGAGTCGCGTATGGCTACACCTTC.

This clone was counted between two and nine times. This chain links TRBV18 with TRBJ1-2; D call uncertain. Germline V CDR1 and CDR2: KGHSH, LQKENI. The CDR3 extends over 16 amino acids. Deletions cut 2 bases from V and 2 bases from J, with 15 bases between. The CDR3 DNA reads TGTGCCAGCTCACCAAATGGACTACGTATGAACTATGGCTACACCTTC. Protein: CASSPNGLRMNYGYTF.

V gene TRBV11-2 combines with J gene TRBJ2-1; D may be TRBD2 (7 bases). V lost 1 base to trimming and J lost 4 bases, with 14 bases between them. Germline assignment: CDR1 SGHAT and CDR2 FQNNGV. This CDR3 comprises 16 residues. The CDR3 region has the DNA TGTGCCAGCAGCTTAGCCACGGGGGGCGCATACAATGAGCAGTTCTTC. Translated, it gives CASSLATGGAYNEQFF.